This T cell receptor (beta chain) was found in a study of CD8+ T cells in alopecia areata. Germline V gene lookup returns CDR1 GTSNPN and CDR2 SVGIG (reference sequence). V dropped 0 bases and J dropped 5 bases, with 25 bases sitting between them. This CDR3 spans 18 amino acids. Specified treatment: oral pan-JAK inhibitor, 5-10 mg twice daily. Reverse transcription of extracted RNA yielded cDNA, which provided the sequencing template. Method: immunoSEQ multiplex PCR; TCRdb's copy keeps in-frame clones and lacks some. The sample holds some 180,000 clones, approximately 51% seen once. Remarks on this clone: Its antigen is still unknown.

General study findings and limits: Under tofacitinib, numerous expanded lesional clonotypes remained detectable in scalp and blood. Lesional scalp, especially alopecia totalis/universalis, showed higher clonality than normal scalp. With just one nonresponder, it is still uncertain whether baseline CD8+ expansion relates to response.

The genes are TRBV30 and TRBJ1-1, with D possibly TRBD1 on 5 matching bases. The sequencing used CD8+ T cells sorted from blood, collected at week 52, from a patient treated with tofacitinib. This receptor was taken from a human donor with alopecia areata. Written as DNA, the CDR3 is TGTGCCTGGAGTGTCCTCCCCTTGGCAGGGCTTACGAAGACTGAAGCTTTCTTT. Its translation: CAWSVLPLAGLTKTEAFF.